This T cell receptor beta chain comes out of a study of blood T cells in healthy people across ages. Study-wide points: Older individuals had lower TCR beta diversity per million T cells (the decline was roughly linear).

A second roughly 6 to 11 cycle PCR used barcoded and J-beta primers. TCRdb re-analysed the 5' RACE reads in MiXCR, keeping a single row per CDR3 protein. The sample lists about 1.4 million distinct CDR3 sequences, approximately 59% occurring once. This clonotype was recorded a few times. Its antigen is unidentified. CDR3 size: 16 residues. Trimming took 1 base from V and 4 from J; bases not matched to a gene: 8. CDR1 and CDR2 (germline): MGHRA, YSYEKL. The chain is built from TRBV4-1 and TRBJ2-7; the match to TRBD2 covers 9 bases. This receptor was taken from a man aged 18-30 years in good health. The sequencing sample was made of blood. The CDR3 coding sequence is TGCGCCAGCAGCCAAGGCAGGGCTAGCGGGAATTACGAGCAGTACTTC. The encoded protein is CASSQGRASGNYEQYF.